The clone carrying this T cell receptor beta chain has a count of ten or more. The data were produced by immunoSEQ multiplex PCR, yet TCRdb's version contains in-frame clones alone and is incomplete. The sample carries some 1.1 million clones, 70% to 80% recorded once. Nashville, Tennessee was home to all donors, each a Caucasian adult. This record belongs to a study of shared clonotypes between healthy human individuals. CDR1 is LNHDA, CDR2 SQIVND, per germline (reference sequence). The CDR3 is 15 amino acids. Trimming removed 6 bases from V and 7 bases from J; junction bases left unmatched: 11. The TCR sequence derives from a man between 18 and 29 years old in good health. Some clones in this sample may be carry-over from other donors' samples. The chain combines TRBV19 with TRBJ2-2; 7 bases match TRBD1. Sample: memory CD4+ T cells from PBMCs. Described subset: CD45RA-negative fraction. DNA of the CDR3: TGTGCCAGTAGGGAAGGACAGGCGCACGTCGGGGAGCTGTTTTTT. This codes for CASREGQAHVGELFF.